This T cell receptor (beta chain) was sequenced in a study of CD8 T cells in ankylosing spondylitis. Study findings and constraints: Characteristic, it appeared, of ankylosing spondylitis blood was a TCR beta motif of eight highly homologous variants.

The germline V gene encodes CDR1 SEHNR and CDR2 FQNEAQ (reference sequence). The CDR3 is 14 residues long. With 4 bases removed from V and 6 bases from J, the gap between germline ends came to 14 bases. This clonotype was seen repeatedly, ten times or more. The antigen is unknown. TCRdb itself ran the 5' RACE reads through MiXCR, one entry per CDR3 protein. The sample shows about 220,000 distinct CDR3 sequences, 5.5% to 7.5% of them seen only once. This chain connects TRBV7-9 to TRBJ2-3; D unclear. The sequencing sample was made of blood, either unsorted or a sorted T cell fraction (not recorded which). This receptor was identified in a male donor with ankylosing spondylitis. CDR3 region: CASSYLLTSDTQYF. The CDR3 nucleotides are TGTGCCAGCAGCTATCTACTGACCTCGGATACGCAGTATTTT.